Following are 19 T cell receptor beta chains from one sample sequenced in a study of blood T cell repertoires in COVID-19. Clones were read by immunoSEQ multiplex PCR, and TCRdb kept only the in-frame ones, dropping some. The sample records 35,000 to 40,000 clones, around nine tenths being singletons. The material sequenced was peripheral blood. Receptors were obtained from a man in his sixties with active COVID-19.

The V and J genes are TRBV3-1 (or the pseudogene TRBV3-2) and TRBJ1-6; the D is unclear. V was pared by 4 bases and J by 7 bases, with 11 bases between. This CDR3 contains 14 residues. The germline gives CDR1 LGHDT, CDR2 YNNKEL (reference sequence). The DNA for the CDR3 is TGTGCCAGCAGCCTAACCGGGATCAATTCACCCCTCCACTTT. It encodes CASSLTGINSPLHF.

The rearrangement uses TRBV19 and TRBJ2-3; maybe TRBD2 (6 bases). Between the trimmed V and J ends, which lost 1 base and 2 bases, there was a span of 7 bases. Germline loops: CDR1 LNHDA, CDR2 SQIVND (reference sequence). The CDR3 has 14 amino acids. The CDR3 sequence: CASSIVADTDTQYF. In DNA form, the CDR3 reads TGTGCCAGTAGTATAGTAGCGGACACAGATACGCAGTATTTT.

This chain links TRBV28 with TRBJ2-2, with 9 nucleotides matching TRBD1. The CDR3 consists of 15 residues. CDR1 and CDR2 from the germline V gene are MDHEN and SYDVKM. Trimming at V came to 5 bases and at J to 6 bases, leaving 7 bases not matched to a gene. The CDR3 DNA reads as TGTGCCAGCAGTGAACAACAGGGGGCGCCCGGGGAGCTGTTTTTT. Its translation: CASSEQQGAPGELFF. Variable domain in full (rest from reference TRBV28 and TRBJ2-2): DVKVTQSSRYLVKRTGEKVFLECVQDMDHENMFWYRQDPGLGLRLIYFSYDVKMKEKGDIPEGYSVSREKKERFSLILESASTNQTSMYLCASSEQQGAPGELFFGEGSRLTVL.

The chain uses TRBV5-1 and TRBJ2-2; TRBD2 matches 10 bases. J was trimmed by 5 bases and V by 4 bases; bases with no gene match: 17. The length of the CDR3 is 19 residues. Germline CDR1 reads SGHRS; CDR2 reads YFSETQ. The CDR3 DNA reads TGCGCCAGCAGCGGTCCCGAAAGAGCGGGAGGGCAAGCGACCGGGGAGCTGTTTTTT. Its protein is CASSGPERAGGQATGELFF.

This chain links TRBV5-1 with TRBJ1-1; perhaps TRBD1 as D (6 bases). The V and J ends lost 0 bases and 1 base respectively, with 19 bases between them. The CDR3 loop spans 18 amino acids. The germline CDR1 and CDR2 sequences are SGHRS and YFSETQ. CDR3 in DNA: TGCGCCAGCAGCTTGGGCGTGACTGGGGGCTTTAGGAACACTGAAGCTTTCTTT. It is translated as CASSLGVTGGFRNTEAFF.

CDR3 nucleotide sequence: TGTGCCAGCAGCTTCACTAGCGGGGCCTACGAGCAGTACTTC. This codes for CASSFTSGAYEQYF. This chain links TRBV7-9 with TRBJ2-7; TRBD2 matches 10 bases. Germline CDR1 reads SEHNR; CDR2 reads FQNEAQ (reference sequence). Trimming cost V 3 bases and J 2 bases; bases outside gene matches: 1. This CDR3 is 14 amino acids long.

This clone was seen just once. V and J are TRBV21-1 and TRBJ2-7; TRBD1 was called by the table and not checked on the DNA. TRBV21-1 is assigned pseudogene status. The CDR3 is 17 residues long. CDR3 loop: CASSKVSYGTKPYEQYF. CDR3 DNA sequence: TGTGCCAGCAGCAAGGTATCATACGGGACAAAGCCCTACGAGCAGTACTTC.

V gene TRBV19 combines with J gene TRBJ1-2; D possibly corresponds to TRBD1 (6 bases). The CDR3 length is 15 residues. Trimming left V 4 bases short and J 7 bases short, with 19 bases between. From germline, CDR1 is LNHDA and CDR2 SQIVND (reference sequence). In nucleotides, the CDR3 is TGTGCCAGTAGTAGCCGGGACACGGTCCGGCTTGGCTACACCTTC. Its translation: CASSSRDTVRLGYTF.

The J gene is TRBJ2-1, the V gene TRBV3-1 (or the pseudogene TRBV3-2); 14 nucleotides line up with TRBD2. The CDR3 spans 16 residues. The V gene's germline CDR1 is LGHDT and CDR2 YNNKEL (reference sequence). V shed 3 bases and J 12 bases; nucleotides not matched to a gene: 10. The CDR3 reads CASSQGLAGAGRGQFF. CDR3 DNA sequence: TGTGCCAGCAGCCAGGGACTAGCGGGAGCGGGGAGGGGGCAGTTCTTC.

As DNA, the CDR3 is TGTGCCTGGAAGCCAGGTTCTGGAAACACCATATATTTT. It encodes CAWKPGSGNTIYF. The rearrangement uses TRBV30 and TRBJ1-3; no reliable D call. Looked up from germline, CDR1 is GTSNPN and CDR2 is SVGIG (reference sequence). Trimming took 4 bases from V and 1 from J, leaving 8 bases between them. The CDR3 is 13 residues long.

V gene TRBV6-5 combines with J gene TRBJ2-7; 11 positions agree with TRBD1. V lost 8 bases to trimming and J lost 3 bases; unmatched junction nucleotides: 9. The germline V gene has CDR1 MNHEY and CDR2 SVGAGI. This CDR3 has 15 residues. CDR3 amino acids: CASPETGTGGYEQYF. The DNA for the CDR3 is TGTGCCAGCCCTGAGACAGGGACAGGGGGCTACGAGCAGTACTTC.

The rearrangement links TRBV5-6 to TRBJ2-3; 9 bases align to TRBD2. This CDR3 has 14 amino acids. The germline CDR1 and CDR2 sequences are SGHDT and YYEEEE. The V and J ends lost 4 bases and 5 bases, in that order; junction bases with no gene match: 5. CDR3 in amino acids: CASSTLAGVDTQYF. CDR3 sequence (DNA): TGTGCCAGCAGCACACTAGCGGGTGTAGATACGCAGTATTTT.

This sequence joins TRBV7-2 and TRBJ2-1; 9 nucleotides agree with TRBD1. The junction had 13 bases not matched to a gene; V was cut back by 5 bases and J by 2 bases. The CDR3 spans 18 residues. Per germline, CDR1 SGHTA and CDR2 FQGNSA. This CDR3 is CASSMTIQGAGAYNEQFF. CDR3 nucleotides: TGTGCCAGCAGCATGACCATACAGGGGGCAGGGGCCTACAATGAGCAGTTCTTC.

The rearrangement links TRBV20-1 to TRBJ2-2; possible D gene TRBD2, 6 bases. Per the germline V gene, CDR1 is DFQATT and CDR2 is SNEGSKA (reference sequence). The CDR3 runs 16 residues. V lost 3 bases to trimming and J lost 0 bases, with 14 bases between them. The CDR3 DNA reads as TGCAGTGCTAGTACGGGAAGCGGGCCGAACACCGGGGAGCTGTTTTTT. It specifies CSASTGSGPNTGELFF.

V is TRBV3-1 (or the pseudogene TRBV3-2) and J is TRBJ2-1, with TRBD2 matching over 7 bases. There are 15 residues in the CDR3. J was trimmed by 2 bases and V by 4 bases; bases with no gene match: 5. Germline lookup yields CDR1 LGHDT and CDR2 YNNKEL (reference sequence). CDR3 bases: TGTGCCAGCAGCCTTGGGGGGGGGACCTACAATGAGCAGTTCTTC. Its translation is CASSLGGGTYNEQFF.

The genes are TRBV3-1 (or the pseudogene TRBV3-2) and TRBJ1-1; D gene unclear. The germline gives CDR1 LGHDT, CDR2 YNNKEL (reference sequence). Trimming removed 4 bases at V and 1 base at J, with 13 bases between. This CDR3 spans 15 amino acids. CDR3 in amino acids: CASSPARLRNTEAFF. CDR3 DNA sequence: TGTGCCAGCAGCCCAGCGAGGCTGAGGAACACTGAAGCTTTCTTT.

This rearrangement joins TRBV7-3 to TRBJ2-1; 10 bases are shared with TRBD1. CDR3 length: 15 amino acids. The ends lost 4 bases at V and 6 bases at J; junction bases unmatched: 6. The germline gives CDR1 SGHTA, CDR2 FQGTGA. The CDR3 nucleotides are TGTGCCAGCAGCTGGGGACAGGGGTTCGGCAATGAGCAGTTCTTC. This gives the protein CASSWGQGFGNEQFF.

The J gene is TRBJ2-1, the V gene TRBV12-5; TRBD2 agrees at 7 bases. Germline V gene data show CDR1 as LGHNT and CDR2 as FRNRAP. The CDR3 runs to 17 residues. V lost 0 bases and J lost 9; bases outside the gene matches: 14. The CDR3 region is CASGLVQLTSVHSEQFF. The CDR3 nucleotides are TGTGCTAGTGGTTTGGTACAGTTAACTAGCGTTCACAGTGAGCAGTTCTTC.

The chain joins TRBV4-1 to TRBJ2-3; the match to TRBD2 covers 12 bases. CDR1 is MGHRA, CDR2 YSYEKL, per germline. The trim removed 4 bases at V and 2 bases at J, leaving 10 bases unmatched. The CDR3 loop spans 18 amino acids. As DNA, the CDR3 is TGCGCCAGCAGCCCAAAAGGACTAGCGGGATCCTACACAGATACGCAGTATTTT. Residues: CASSPKGLAGSYTDTQYF.